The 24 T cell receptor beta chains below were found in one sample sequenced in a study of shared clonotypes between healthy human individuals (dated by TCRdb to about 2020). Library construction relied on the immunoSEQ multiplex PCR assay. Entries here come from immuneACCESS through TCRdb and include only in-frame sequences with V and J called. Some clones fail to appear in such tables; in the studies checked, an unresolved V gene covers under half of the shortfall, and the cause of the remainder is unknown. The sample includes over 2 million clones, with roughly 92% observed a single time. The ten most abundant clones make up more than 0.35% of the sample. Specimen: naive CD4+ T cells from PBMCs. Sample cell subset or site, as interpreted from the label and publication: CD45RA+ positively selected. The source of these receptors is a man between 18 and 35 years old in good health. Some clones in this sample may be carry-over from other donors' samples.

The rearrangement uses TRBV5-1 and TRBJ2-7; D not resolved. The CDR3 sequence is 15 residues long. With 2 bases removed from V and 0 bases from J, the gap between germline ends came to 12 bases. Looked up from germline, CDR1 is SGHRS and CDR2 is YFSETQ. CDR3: CASSFTLGNSYEQYF. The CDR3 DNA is TGCGCCAGCAGCTTTACTTTAGGCAACTCCTACGAGCAGTACTTC. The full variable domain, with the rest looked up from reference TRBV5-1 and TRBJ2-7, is KAGVTQTPRYLIKTRGQQVTLSCSPISGHRSVSWYQQTPGQGLQFLFEYFSETQRNKGNFPGRFSGRQFSNSRSEMNVSTLELGDSALYLCASSFTLGNSYEQYFGPGTRLTVT.

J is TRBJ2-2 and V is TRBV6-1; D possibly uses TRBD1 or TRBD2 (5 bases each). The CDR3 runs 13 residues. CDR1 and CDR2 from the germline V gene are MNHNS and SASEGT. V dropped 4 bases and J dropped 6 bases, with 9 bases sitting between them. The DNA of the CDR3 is TGTGCCAGCAGTGCTCAGGGACCCGGGGAGCTGTTTTTT. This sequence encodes CASSAQGPGELFF.

In nucleotides, the CDR3 is TGCGCCAGCAGCTTGGACAACAGGGTCTACGAGCAGTACTTC. Translating gives CASSLDNRVYEQYF. The V call is TRBV5-1, the J call TRBJ2-7; the D gene is possibly TRBD1 (6 bases). Between the trimmed V and J ends, which lost 0 bases and 3 bases, there was a span of 10 bases. This CDR3 region has 14 residues. CDR1 and CDR2 from the germline V gene are SGHRS and YFSETQ.

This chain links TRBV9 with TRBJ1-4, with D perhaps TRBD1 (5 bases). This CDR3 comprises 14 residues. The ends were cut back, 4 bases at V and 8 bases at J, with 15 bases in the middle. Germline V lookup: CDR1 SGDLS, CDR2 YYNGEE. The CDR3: CASSPQGAGEKLFF. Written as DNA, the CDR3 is TGTGCCAGCAGCCCACAAGGGGCGGGAGAAAAACTGTTTTTT.

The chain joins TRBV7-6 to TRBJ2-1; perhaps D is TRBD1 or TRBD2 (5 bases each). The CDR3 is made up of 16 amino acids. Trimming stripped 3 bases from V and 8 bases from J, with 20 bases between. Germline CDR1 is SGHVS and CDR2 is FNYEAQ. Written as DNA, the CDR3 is TGTGCCAGCAGCTTGAATGCTTGGGGGTCCTGGGATGAGCAGTTCTTC. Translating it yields CASSLNAWGSWDEQFF. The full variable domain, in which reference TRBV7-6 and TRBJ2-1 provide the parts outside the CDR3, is GAGVSQSPRYKVTKRGQDVALRCDPISGHVSLYWYRQALGQGPEFLTYFNYEAQQDKSGLPNDRFSAERPEGSISTLTIQRTEQRDSAMYRCASSLNAWGSWDEQFFGPGTRLTVL.

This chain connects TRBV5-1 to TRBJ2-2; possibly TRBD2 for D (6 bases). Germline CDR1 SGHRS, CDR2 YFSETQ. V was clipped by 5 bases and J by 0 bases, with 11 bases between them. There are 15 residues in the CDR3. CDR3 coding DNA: TGCGCCAGCAGACCCAGCGGGTCGAACACCGGGGAGCTGTTTTTT. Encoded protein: CASRPSGSNTGELFF.

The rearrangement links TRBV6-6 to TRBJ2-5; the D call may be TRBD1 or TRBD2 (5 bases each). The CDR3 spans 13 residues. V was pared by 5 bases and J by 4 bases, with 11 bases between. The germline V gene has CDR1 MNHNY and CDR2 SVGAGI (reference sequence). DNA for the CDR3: TGTGCCAGCAGTACCCCTGGGGGAGAGACCCAGTACTTC. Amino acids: CASSTPGGETQYF.

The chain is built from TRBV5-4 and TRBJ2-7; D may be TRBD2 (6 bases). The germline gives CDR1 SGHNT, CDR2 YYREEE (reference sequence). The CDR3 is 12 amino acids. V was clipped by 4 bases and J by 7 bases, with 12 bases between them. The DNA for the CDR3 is TGTGCCAGCAGCCGTCACGGAGGGGAGCAGTACTTC. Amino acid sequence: CASSRHGGEQYF.

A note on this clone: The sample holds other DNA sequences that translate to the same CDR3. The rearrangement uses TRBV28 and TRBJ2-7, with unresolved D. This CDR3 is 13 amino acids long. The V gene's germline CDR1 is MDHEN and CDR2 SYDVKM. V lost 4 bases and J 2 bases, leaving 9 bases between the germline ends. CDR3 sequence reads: CASSSPSPYEQYF. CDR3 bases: TGTGCCAGCAGTTCCCCGAGCCCCTACGAGCAGTACTTC.

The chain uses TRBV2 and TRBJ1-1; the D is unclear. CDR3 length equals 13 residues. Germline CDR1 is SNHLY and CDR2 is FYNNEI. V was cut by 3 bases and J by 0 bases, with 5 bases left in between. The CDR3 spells CASSDGLNTEAFF. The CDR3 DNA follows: TGTGCCAGCAGTGACGGTTTGAACACTGAAGCTTTCTTT.

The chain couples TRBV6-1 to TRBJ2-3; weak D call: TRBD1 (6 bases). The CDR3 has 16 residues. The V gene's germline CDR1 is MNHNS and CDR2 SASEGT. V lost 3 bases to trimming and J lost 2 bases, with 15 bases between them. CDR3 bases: TGTGCCAGCAGTGACAGGGGACCTCTGGTCACAGATACGCAGTATTTT. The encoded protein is CASSDRGPLVTDTQYF.

In nucleotides, the CDR3 is TGCGCCAGCAGCCCCGGACAGGGAATGGTTCAGCCCCAGCATTTT. Amino acids: CASSPGQGMVQPQHF. V usage is TRBV5-1 and J usage is TRBJ1-5; 8 bases map to TRBD1. The CDR3 is made up of 15 amino acids. The V segment lost 4 bases and the J segment 6 bases; nucleotides outside the gene matches: 9. Germline-derived CDR1 and CDR2 are SGHRS and YFSETQ.

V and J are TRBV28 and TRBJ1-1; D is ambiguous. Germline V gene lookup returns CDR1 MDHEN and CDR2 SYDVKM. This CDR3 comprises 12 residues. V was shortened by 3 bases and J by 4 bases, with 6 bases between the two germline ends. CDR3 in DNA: TGTGCCAGCAGTTTCAGTTTCACTGAAGCTTTCTTT. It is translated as CASSFSFTEAFF.

CDR3: CASSFHGQPQHF. CDR3 DNA sequence: TGTGCCAGCAGTTTCCATGGGCAGCCCCAGCATTTT. The rearrangement joins TRBV28 to TRBJ1-5; no definite D call. The CDR3 contains 12 residues. Germline V lookup: CDR1 MDHEN, CDR2 SYDVKM. Trimming took 3 bases from V and 7 from J, leaving 7 bases between them.

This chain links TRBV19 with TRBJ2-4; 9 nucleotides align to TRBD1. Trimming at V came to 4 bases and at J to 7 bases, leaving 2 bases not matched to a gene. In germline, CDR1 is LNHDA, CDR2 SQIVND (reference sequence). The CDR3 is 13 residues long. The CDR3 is CASSSGQGNIQYF. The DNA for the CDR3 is TGTGCCAGTAGTAGCGGACAGGGGAACATTCAGTACTTC.

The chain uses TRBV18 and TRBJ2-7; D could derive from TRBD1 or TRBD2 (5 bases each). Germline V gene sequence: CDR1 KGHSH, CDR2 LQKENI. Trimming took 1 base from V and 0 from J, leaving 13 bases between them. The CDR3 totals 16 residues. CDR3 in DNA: TGTGCCAGCTCACCACGTGTCAGGGAGAGCTCCTACGAGCAGTACTTC. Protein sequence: CASSPRVRESSYEQYF. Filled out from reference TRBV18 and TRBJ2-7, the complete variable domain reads NAGVMQNPRHLVRRRGQEARLRCSPMKGHSHVYWYRQLPEEGLKFMVYLQKENIIDESGMPKERFSAEFPKEGPSILRIQQVVRGDSAAYFCASSPRVRESSYEQYFGPGTRLTVT.

CDR3 loop: CASSLVLGNQPQHF. The CDR3 coding sequence is TGTGCCAGCAGTTTGGTCCTGGGCAATCAGCCCCAGCATTTT. The chain carries TRBV28 and TRBJ1-5; D not resolved. Germline values: CDR1 MDHEN, CDR2 SYDVKM. The CDR3 has 14 residues. The V end was cut by 3 bases, the J end by 2 bases, with 8 bases between.

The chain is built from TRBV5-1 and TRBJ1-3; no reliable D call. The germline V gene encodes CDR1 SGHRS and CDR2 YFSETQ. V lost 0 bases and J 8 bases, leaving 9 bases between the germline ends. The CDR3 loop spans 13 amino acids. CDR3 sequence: CASSLGPGDTIYF. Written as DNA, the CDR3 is TGCGCCAGCAGCTTGGGGCCTGGGGACACCATATATTTT.

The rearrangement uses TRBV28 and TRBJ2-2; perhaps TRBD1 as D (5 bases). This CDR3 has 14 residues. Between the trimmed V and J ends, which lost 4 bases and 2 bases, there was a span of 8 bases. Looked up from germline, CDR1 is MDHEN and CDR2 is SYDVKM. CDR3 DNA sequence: TGTGCCAGCAGTTCGCAGGGTAACACCGGGGAGCTGTTTTTT. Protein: CASSSQGNTGELFF.

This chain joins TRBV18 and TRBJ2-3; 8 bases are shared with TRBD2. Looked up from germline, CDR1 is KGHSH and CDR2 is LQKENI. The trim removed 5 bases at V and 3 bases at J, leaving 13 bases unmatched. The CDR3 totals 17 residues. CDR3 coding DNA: TGTGCCAGCTCATTCTCGGCGCCAGCGGGAGTGACAGATACGCAGTATTTT. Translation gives CASSFSAPAGVTDTQYF.

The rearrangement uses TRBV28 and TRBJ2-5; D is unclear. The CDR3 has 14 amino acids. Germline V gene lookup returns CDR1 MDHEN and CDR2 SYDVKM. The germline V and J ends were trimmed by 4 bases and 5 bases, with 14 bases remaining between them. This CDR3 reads CASSSGSTEETQYF. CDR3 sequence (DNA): TGTGCCAGCAGTTCAGGCAGCACTGAGGAGACCCAGTACTTC.

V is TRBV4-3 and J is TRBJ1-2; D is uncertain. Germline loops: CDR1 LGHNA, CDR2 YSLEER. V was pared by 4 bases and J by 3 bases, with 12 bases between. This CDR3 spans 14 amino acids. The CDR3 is CASSPGLIDYGYTF. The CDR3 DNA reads TGCGCCAGCAGCCCCGGGCTAATAGACTATGGCTACACCTTC.

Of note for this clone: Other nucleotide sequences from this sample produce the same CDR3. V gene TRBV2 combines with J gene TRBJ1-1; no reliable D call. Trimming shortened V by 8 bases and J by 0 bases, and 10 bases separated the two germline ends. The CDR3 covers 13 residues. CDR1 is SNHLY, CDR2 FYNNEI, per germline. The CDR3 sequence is CASSGRLNTEAFF. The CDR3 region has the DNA TGTGCCAGCTCAGGACGGTTGAACACTGAAGCTTTCTTT.

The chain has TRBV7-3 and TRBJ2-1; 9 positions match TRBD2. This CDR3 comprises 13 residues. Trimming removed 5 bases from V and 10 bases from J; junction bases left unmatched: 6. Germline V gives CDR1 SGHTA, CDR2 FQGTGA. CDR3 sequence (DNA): TGTGCCAGCAGCCCGTTAGCGGGAGTAGAGCAGTTCTTC. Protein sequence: CASSPLAGVEQFF.